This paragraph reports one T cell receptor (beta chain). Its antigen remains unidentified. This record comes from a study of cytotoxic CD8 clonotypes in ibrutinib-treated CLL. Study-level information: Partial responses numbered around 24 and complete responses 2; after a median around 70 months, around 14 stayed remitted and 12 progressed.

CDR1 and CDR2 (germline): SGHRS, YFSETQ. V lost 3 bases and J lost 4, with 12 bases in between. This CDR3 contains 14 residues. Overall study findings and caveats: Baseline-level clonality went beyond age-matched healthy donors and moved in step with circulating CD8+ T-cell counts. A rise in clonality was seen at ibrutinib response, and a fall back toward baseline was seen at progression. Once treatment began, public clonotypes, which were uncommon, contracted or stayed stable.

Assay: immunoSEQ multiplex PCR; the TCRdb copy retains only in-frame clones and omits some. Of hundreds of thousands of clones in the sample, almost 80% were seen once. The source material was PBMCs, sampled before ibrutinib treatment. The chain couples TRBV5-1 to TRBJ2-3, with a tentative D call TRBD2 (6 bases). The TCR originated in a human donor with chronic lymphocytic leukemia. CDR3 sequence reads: CASSSDGGADTQYF. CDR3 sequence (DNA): TGCGCCAGCAGCTCCGACGGGGGTGCAGATACGCAGTATTTT.